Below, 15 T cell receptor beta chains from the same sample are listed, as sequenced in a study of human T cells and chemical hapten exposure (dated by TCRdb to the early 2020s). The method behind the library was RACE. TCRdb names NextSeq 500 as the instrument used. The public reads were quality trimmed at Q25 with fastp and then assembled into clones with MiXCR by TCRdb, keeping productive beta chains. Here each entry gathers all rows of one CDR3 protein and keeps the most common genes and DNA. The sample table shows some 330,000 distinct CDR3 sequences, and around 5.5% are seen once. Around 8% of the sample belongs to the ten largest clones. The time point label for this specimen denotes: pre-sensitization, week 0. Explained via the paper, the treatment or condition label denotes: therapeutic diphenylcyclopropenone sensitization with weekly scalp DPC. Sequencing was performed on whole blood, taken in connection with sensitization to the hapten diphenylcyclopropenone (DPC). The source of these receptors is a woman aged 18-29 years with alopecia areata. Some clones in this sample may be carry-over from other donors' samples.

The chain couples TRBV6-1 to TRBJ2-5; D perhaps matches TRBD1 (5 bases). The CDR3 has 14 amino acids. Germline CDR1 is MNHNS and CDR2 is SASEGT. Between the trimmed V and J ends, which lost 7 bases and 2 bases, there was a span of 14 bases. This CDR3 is CASTREGAQETQYF. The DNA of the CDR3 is TGTGCCAGCACCCGAGAAGGGGCGCAAGAGACCCAGTACTTC.

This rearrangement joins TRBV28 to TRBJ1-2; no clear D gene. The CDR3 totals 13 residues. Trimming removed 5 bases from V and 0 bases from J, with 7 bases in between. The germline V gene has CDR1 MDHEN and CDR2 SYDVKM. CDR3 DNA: TGTGCCAGCAGTAGGGAAACTAACTATGGCTACACCTTC. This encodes CASSRETNYGYTF.

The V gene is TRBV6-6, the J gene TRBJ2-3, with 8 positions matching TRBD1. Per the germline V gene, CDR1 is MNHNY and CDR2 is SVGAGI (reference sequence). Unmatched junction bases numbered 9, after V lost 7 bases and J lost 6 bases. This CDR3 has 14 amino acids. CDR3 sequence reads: CASTQTGVTDTQYF. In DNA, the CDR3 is TGTGCCAGCACCCAGACAGGGGTTACGGATACGCAGTATTTT.

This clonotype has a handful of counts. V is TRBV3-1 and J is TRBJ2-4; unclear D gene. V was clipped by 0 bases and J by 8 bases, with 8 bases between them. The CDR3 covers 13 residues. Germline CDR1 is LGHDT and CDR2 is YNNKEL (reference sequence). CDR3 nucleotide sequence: TGTGCCAGCAGCCAAGAGATCTTGGACATTCAGTACTTC. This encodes CASSQEILDIQYF.

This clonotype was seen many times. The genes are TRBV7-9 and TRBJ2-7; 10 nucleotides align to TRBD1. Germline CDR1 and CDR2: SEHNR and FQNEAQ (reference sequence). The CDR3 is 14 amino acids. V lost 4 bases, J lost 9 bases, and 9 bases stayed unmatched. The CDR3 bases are TGTGCCAGCAGCTCGGGGACAGGGGTAACTGGGCAGTACTTC. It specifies CASSSGTGVTGQYF.

The CDR3 sequence is CASSQDRSSGGLDTQYF. In DNA form, the CDR3 reads TGCGCCAGCAGCCAAGATCGTTCTAGCGGGGGTTTAGATACGCAGTATTTT. The chain carries TRBV4-3 and TRBJ2-3, with TRBD2 identical over 10 bases. CDR3 size: 17 residues. V was clipped by 0 bases and J by 5 bases; unmatched bases: 8. Germline V gives CDR1 LGHNA, CDR2 YSLEER.

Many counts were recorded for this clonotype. In DNA, the CDR3 is TGTGCCAGCAGCTTCAGCCCCTCTGGGGCCAACGTCCTGACTTTC. This encodes CASSFSPSGANVLTF. V and J are TRBV7-2 and TRBJ2-6; D not certain. Looked up from germline, CDR1 is SGHTA and CDR2 is FQGNSA. The ends were cut back, 3 bases at V and 0 bases at J, with 6 bases in the middle. This CDR3 region has 15 residues.

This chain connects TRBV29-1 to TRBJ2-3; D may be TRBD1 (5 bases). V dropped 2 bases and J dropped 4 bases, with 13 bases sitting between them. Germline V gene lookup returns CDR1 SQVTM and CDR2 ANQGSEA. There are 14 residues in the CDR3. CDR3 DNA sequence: TGCAGCGTTGAACAGGGTTTGCCTTCAGATACGCAGTATTTT. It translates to CSVEQGLPSDTQYF.

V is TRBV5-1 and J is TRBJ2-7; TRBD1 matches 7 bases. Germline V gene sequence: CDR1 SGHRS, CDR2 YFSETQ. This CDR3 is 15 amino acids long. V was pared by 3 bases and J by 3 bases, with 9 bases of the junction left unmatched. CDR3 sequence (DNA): TGCGCCAGCAGCTCTAATATGGGACAGAGCTACGAGCAGTACTTC. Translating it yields CASSSNMGQSYEQYF.

The CDR3 loop is CASSYSGTGSGDTQYF. The CDR3 DNA sequence: TGCGCCAGCAGCTATTCCGGGACAGGGTCCGGCGATACGCAGTATTTT. This chain connects TRBV5-1 to TRBJ2-3; 9 positions match TRBD1. Germline V lookup: CDR1 SGHRS, CDR2 YFSETQ. This CDR3 has 16 residues. V lost 3 bases to trimming and J lost 6 bases; unmatched junction nucleotides: 11.

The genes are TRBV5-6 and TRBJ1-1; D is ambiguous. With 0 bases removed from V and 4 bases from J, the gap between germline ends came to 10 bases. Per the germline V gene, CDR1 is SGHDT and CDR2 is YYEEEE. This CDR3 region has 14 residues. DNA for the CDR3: TGTGCCAGCAGCTTGGCCGTCAGAACCACTGAAGCTTTCTTT. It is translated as CASSLAVRTTEAFF.

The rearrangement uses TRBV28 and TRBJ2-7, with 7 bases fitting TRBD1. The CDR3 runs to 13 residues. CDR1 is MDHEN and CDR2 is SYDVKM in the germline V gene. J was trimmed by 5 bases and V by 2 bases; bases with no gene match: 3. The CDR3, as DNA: TGTGCCAGCAGTTTACGAGGGGGCAACGAGCAGTACTTC. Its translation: CASSLRGGNEQYF. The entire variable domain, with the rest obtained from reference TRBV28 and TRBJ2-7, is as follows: DVKVTQSSRYLVKRTGEKVFLECVQDMDHENMFWYRQDPGLGLRLIYFSYDVKMKEKGDIPEGYSVSREKKERFSLILESASTNQTSMYLCASSLRGGNEQYFGPGTRLTVT.

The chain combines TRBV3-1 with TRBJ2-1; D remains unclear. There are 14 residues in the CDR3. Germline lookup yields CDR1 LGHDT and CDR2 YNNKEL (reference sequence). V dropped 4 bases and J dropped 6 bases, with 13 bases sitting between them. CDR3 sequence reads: CASSPPRWGNEQFF. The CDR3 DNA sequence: TGTGCCAGCAGCCCTCCCCGTTGGGGCAATGAGCAGTTCTTC.

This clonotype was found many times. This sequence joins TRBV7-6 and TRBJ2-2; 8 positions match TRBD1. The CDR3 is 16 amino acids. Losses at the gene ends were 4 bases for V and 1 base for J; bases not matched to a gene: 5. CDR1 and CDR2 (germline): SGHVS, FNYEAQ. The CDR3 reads CASSSPGTGNTGELFF. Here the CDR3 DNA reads TGTGCCAGCAGCTCCCCTGGGACAGGGAACACCGGGGAGCTGTTTTTT.

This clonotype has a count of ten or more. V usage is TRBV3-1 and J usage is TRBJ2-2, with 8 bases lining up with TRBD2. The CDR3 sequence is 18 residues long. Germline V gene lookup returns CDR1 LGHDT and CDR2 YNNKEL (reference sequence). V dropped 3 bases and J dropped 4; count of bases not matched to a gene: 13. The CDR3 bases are TGTGCCAGCAGCCACAGCACGGGGGGGCTTCTCGGCACCGGGGAGCTGTTTTTT. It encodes CASSHSTGGLLGTGELFF.